This T cell receptor beta chain originates from a study of early T cells in non-severe SARS-CoV-2 infection. Study as a whole: Sequencing targeted bulk RNA from unsorted whole blood, leaving chains unpaired.

General study points: CD4 and private specificities were missed by VDJdb matching, which favored anti-spike CD8 responses.

Attached unique molecular identifiers marked individual cDNA molecules. TCRdb itself ran the 5' RACE reads through MiXCR, one entry per CDR3 protein. The sample carries roughly 17,000 distinct CDR3 sequences, about 5% recorded once. As for this clonotype: Its antigen is undetermined.

Sequenced: whole blood. This clonotype was sampled from an adult who was a healthcare worker with PCR-confirmed SARS-CoV-2 infection or an uninfected control (not recorded which).

CDR3 nucleotides: TGTGCCAGCAGCCAAGACCAGCGGGAGCGACAGTTCTTC. Translated: CASSQDQRERQFF. The rearrangement joins TRBV14 to TRBJ2-1; 8 bases fit TRBD2. The CDR3 covers 13 residues. With V trimmed by 0 bases and J by 13 bases, 5 bases remained unmatched. CDR1 SGHDN and CDR2 FVKESK come from the germline V gene. The variable domain in full, completed from reference TRBV14 and TRBJ2-1, reads EAGVTQFPSHSVIEKGQTVTLRCDPISGHDNLYWYRRVMGKEIKFLLHFVKESKQDESGMPNNRFLAERTGGTYSTLKVQPAELEDSGVYFCASSQDQRERQFFGPGTRLTVL.